The 10 T cell receptor beta chains listed next were all sequenced from one sample in a study of blood T cell repertoires in COVID-19. Clones were sequenced by immunoSEQ multiplex PCR, and TCRdb holds only the in-frame ones, with some missing. Counted here are some 170,000 clones, roughly 84% occurring once; the ten biggest clones make up over 6.5%. The sample was peripheral blood. The source is a woman aged 40 to 50 with COVID-19, enrolled during active disease.

The chain employs TRBV5-1 and TRBJ1-2; maybe TRBD1 (6 bases). Deletions cut 4 bases from V and 8 bases from J, with 21 bases between. CDR1 and CDR2 (germline): SGHRS, YFSETQ. This CDR3 contains 15 residues. CDR3 bases: TGCGCCAGCAGCCCCGGGACATCGGAGAATGACGGCTACACCTTC. As protein: CASSPGTSENDGYTF.

The chain combines TRBV5-6 with TRBJ2-1; 7 nucleotides match TRBD1. This CDR3 is built from 13 residues. Germline trimming cut 3 bases from V and 9 bases from J; bases unmatched to any gene: 6. The V gene's germline CDR1 is SGHDT and CDR2 YYEEEE. The CDR3 loop reads CASSYVTGAEQFF. The CDR3 bases are TGTGCCAGCAGCTATGTTACAGGGGCTGAGCAGTTCTTC.

This clone was observed once. The chain couples TRBV25-1 to TRBJ1-1; D not resolved. The germline CDR1 and CDR2 sequences are MGHDK and SYGVNS. The V gene lost 6 bases and the J gene lost 1 base, with 18 bases spanning the gap. The CDR3 is made up of 16 amino acids. Here the CDR3 reads CASSAYGGSGNTEAFF. CDR3 in DNA: TGTGCCAGCAGCGCCTACGGAGGGTCGGGGAACACTGAAGCTTTCTTT.

V and J are TRBV11-2 and TRBJ2-5; 11 bases fit TRBD2. The CDR3 totals 18 residues. After removal of 1 base from V and 5 bases from J, the junction contained 12 bases not matched to a gene. Germline V gene data show CDR1 as SGHAT and CDR2 as FQNNGV. CDR3 loop: CASSLGVGSGGAGETQYF. The CDR3, as DNA: TGTGCCAGCAGCTTAGGGGTTGGTAGCGGGGGGGCAGGTGAGACCCAGTACTTC. The variable domain in full, with the rest retrieved from reference TRBV11-2 and TRBJ2-5, is EAGVAQSPRYKIIEKRQSVAFWCNPISGHATLYWYQQILGQGPKLLIQFQNNGVVDDSQLPKDRFSAERLKGVDSTLKIQPAKLEDSAVYLCASSLGVGSGGAGETQYFGPGTRLLVL.

The chain links TRBV24-1 to TRBJ2-3; TRBD2 matches at 7 bases. V lost 12 bases, J lost 10 bases, and 15 bases stayed unmatched. The CDR3 extends over 13 amino acids. In germline, CDR1 is KGHDR, CDR2 SFDVKD. CDR3 in amino acids: CAFARGGSGAQYF. DNA of the CDR3: TGTGCCTTCGCTCGGGGCGGGAGCGGGGCGCAGTATTTT.

The chain uses TRBV2 and TRBJ2-5, with 7 bases identical to TRBD2. Germline CDR1 SNHLY, CDR2 FYNNEI. V shed 3 bases, J shed 7 bases, and the junction held 14 bases outside the gene matches. The CDR3 covers 16 residues. The CDR3 region has the DNA TGTGCCAGCAGTGAGAACGGGGATCGGGGACTACTGACCCAGTACTTC. The encoded protein is CASSENGDRGLLTQYF.

About this clone: The same CDR3 arises from other DNA sequences in this sample as well. The chain has TRBV20-1 and TRBJ2-7, with a weak D call TRBD1 (5 bases). Germline V gene sequence: CDR1 DFQATT, CDR2 SNEGSKA (reference sequence). The CDR3 length is 11 residues. V was trimmed by 2 bases and J by 4 bases, leaving 6 bases between them. CDR3: CSARQGYEQYF. The CDR3 DNA reads TGCAGTGCTAGACAGGGTTACGAGCAGTACTTC.

V is TRBV29-1 and J is TRBJ1-5, with a possible D match to TRBD1 (5 bases). The germline V gene encodes CDR1 SQVTM and CDR2 ANQGSEA. Trimming cost V 7 bases and J 7 bases, with 17 bases left between them. The CDR3 is made up of 13 amino acids. For the CDR3, the DNA is TGCAGCGCTGATCAGGGATTAGGGCAGCCCCAGCATTTT. Protein sequence: CSADQGLGQPQHF.

CDR3 bases: TGTGCCAGCAGCCAAGACGGTCAGCCCCAGCATTTT. It specifies CASSQDGQPQHF. The chain couples TRBV3-1 (or the pseudogene TRBV3-2) to TRBJ1-5; D unclear. CDR1 LGHDT and CDR2 YNNKEL come from the germline V gene (reference sequence). The V gene lost 0 bases and the J gene lost 6 bases, with 3 bases spanning the gap. There are 12 residues in the CDR3.

The chain employs TRBV19 and TRBJ2-7; D perhaps matches TRBD2 (5 bases). Per germline, CDR1 LNHDA and CDR2 SQIVND (reference sequence). Trimming pared 6 bases from V and 0 bases from J, leaving 6 bases between. This CDR3 spans 12 amino acids. In nucleotides, the CDR3 is TGTGCCAGTAGCGGGAACTCCTACGAGCAGTACTTC. Residues: CASSGNSYEQYF.